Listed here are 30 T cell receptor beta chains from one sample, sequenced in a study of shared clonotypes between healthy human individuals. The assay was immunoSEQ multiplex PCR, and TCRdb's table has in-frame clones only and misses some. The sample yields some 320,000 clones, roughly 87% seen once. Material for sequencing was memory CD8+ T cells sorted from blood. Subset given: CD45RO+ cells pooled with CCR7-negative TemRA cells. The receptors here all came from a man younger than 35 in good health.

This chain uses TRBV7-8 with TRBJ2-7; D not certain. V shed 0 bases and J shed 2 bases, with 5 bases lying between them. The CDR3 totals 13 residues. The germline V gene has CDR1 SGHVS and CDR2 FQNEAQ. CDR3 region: CASSLAETYEQYF. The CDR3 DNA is TGTGCCAGCAGCTTAGCGGAAACCTACGAGCAGTACTTC.

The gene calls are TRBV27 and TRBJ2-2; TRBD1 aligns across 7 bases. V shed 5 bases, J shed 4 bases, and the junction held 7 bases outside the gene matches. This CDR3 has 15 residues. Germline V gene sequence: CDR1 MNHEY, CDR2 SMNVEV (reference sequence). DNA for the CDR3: TGTGCCAGCAGTCGAACAGGGGCGGGCACCGGGGAGCTGTTTTTT. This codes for CASSRTGAGTGELFF.

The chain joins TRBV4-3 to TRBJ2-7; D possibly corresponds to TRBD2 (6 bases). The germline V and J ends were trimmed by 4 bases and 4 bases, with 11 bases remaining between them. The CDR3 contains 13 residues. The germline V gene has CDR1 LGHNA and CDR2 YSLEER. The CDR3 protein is CASSPAEGYEQYF. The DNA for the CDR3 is TGCGCCAGCAGCCCAGCGGAGGGGTACGAGCAGTACTTC.

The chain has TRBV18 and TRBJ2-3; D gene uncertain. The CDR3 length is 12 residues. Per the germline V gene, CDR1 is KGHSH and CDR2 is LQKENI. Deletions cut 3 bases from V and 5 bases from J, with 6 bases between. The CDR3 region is CASSPWRDTQYF. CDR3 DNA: TGTGCCAGCTCACCGTGGCGAGATACGCAGTATTTT.

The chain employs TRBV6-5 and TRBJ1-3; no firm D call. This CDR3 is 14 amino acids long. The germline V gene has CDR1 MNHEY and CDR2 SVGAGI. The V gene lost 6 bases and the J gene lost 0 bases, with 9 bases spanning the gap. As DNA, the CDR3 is TGTGCCAGCAGGCAGGATATCTCTGGAAACACCATATATTTT. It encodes CASRQDISGNTIYF.

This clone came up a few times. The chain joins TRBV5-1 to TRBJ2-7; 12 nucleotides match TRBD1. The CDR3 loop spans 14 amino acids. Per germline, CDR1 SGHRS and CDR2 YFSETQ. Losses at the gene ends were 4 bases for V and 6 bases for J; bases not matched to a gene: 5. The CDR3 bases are TGCGCCAGCAGCGAATGGGACAGGGGGCGCGAGCAGTACTTC. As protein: CASSEWDRGREQYF.

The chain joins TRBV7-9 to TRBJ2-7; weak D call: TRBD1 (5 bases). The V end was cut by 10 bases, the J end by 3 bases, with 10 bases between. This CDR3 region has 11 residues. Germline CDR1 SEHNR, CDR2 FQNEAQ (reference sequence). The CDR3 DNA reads TGTGCCACCAGGGTACTCTACGAGCAGTACTTC. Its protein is CATRVLYEQYF.

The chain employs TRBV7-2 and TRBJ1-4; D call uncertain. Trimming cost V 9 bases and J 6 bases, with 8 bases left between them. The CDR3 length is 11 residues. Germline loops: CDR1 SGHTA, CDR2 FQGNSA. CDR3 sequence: CASSGDEKLFF. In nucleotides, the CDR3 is TGTGCCAGTTCGGGCGATGAAAAACTGTTTTTT.

The DNA for the CDR3 is TGTGCCAGCACCCCCGCAACAGGGCCAGAGACCCAGTACTTC. This sequence encodes CASTPATGPETQYF. The chain links TRBV28 to TRBJ2-5; D possibly corresponds to TRBD1 (6 bases). The CDR3 sequence is 14 residues long. V shed 7 bases and J shed 4 bases, with 16 bases lying between them. The germline V gene encodes CDR1 MDHEN and CDR2 SYDVKM. The entire variable domain, with the rest obtained from reference TRBV28 and TRBJ2-5, is as follows: DVKVTQSSRYLVKRTGEKVFLECVQDMDHENMFWYRQDPGLGLRLIYFSYDVKMKEKGDIPEGYSVSREKKERFSLILESASTNQTSMYLCASTPATGPETQYFGPGTRLLVL.

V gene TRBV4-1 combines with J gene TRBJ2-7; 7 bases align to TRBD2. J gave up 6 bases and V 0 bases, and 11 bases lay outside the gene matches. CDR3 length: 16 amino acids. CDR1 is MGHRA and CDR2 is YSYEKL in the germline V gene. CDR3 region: CASSQEWAGVIAEQYF. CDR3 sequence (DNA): TGCGCCAGCAGCCAAGAATGGGCGGGGGTGATTGCCGAGCAGTACTTC.

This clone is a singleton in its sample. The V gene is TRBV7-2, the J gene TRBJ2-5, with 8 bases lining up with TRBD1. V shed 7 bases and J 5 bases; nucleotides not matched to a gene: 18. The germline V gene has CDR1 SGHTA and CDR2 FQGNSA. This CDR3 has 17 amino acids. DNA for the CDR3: TGTGCCAGCATCAAACAGGGACAGGTTTCTCTTCAGGAGACCCAGTACTTC. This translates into CASIKQGQVSLQETQYF.

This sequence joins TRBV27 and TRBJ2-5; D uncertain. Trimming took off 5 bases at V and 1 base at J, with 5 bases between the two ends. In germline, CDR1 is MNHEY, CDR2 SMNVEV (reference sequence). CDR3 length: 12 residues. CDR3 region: CASSPLQETQYF. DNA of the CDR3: TGTGCCAGCAGTCCCCTCCAAGAGACCCAGTACTTC.

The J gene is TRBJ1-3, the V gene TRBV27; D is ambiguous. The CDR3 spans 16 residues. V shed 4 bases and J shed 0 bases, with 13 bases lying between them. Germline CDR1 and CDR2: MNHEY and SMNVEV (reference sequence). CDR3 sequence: CASSSGRSDSGNTIYF. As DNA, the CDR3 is TGTGCCAGCAGTTCTGGCAGGTCTGACTCTGGAAACACCATATATTTT.

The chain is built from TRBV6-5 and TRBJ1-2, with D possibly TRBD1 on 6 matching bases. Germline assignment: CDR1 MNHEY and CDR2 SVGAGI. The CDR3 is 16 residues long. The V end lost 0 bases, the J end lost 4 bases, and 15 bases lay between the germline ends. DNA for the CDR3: TGTGCCAGCAGTTACTCGTATCAGGGGTTTAGCTATGGCTACACCTTC. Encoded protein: CASSYSYQGFSYGYTF.

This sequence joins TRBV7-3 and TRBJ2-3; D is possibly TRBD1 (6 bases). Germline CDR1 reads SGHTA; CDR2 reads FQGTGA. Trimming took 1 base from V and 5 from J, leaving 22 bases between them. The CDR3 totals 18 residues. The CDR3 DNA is TGTGCCAGCAGCTTAAATCCGGACAGTCGGAAAGGGGGAGATACGCAGTATTTT. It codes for CASSLNPDSRKGGDTQYF.

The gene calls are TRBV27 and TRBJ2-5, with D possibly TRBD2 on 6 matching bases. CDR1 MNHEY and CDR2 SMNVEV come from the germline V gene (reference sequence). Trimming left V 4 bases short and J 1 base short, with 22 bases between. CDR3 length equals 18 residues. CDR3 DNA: TGTGCCAGCAGTTCTTTACCCCTCGGACTAATACCCCAAGAGACCCAGTACTTC. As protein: CASSSLPLGLIPQETQYF.

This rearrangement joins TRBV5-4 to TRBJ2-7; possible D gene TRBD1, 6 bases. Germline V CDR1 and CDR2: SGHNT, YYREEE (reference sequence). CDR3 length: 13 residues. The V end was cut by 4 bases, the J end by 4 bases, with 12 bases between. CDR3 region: CASSPETGYEQYF. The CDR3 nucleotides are TGTGCCAGCAGCCCCGAAACAGGGTACGAGCAGTACTTC.

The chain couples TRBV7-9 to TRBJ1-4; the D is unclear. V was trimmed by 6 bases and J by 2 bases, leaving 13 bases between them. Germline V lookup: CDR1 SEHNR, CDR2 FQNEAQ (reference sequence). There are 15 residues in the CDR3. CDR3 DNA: TGTGCCAGCAGACGTTCGGGCTCTACTAATGAAAAACTGTTTTTT. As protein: CASRRSGSTNEKLFF.

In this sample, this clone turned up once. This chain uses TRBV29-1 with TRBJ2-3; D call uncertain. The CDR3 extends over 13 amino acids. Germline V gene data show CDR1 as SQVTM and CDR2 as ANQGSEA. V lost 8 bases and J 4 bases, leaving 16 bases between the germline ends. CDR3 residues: CSSVPGYSDTQYF. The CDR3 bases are TGCAGCTCGGTCCCCGGGTACTCAGATACGCAGTATTTT.

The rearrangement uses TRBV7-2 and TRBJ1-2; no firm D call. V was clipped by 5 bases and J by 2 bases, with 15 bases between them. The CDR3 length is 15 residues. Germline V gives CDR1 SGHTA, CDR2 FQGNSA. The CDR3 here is CASSLLLTENYGYTF. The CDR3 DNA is TGTGCCAGCAGCCTCCTTTTGACGGAAAACTATGGCTACACCTTC.

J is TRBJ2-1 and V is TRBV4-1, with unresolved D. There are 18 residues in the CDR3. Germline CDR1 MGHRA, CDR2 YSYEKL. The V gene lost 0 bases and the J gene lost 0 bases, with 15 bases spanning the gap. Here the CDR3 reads CASSQEGNSPSSYNEQFF. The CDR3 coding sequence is TGCGCCAGCAGCCAAGAAGGAAACTCCCCGAGCTCCTACAATGAGCAGTTCTTC.

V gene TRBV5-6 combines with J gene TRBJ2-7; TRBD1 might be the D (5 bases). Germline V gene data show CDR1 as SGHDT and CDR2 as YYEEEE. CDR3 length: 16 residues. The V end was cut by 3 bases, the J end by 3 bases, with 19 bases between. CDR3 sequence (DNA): TGTGCCAGCAGCTCCCCCTTGGGGCAGTATTACTACGAGCAGTACTTC. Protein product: CASSSPLGQYYYEQYF.

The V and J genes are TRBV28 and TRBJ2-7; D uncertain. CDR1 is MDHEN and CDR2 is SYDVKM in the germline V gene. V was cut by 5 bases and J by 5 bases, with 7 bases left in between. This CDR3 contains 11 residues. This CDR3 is CASSDYHEQYF. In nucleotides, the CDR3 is TGTGCCAGCAGTGATTACCACGAGCAGTACTTC.

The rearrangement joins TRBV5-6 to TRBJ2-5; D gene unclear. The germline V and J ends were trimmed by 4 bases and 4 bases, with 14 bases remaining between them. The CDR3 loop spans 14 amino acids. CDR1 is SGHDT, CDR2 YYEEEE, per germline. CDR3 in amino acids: CASSLPVRAETQYF. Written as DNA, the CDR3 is TGTGCCAGCAGCCTGCCAGTTAGGGCAGAGACCCAGTACTTC.

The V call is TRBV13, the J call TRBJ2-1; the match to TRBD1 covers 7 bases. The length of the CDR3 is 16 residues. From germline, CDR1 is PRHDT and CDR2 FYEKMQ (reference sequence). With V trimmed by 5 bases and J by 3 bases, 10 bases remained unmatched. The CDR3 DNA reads TGTGCCAGCAGCCAAAACCGGGACAGATTCTACAATGAGCAGTTCTTC. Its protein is CASSQNRDRFYNEQFF.

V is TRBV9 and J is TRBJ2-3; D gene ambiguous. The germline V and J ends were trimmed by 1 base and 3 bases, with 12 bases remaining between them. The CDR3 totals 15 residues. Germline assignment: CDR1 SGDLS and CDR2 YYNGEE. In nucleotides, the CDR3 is TGTGCCAGCAGCGTATACTCCGCGCCGACAGATACGCAGTATTTT. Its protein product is CASSVYSAPTDTQYF.

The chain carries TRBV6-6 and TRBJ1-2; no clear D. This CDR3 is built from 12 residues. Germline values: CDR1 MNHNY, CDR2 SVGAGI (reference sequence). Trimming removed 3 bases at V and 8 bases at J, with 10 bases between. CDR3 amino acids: CASSYEGGGYTF. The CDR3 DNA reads TGTGCCAGCAGTTATGAGGGCGGGGGCTACACCTTC.

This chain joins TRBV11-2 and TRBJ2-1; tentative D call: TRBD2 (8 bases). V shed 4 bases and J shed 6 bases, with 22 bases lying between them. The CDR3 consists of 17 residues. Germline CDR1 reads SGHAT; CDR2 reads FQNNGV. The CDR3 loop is CASSSPRGGTARNEQFF. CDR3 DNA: TGTGCCAGCAGCTCCCCCCGCGGGGGGACAGCGCGCAATGAGCAGTTCTTC.

In DNA form, the CDR3 reads TGTGCCAGCAGAAGGTTATTCGACATGAACACTGAAGCTTTCTTT. This gives the protein CASRRLFDMNTEAFF. The chain employs TRBV6-5 and TRBJ1-1; D uncertain. CDR1 and CDR2 from the germline V gene are MNHEY and SVGAGI. The V gene lost 6 bases and the J gene lost 0 bases, with 14 bases spanning the gap. The CDR3 has 15 amino acids.

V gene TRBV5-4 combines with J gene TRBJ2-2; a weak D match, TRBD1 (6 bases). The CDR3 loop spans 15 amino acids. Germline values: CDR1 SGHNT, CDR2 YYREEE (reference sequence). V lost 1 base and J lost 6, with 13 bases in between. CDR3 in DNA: TGTGCCAGCAGCTTGTCGAGGGGGATGGCCGGGGAGCTGTTTTTT. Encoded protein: CASSLSRGMAGELFF. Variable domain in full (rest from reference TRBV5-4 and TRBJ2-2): ETGVTQSPTHLIKTRGQQVTLRCSSQSGHNTVSWYQQALGQGPQFIFQYYREEENGRGNFPPRFSGLQFPNYSSELNVNALELDDSALYLCASSLSRGMAGELFFGEGSRLTVL.